What follows are 14 T cell receptor beta chains derived from one specimen sequenced in a study of CD8 T cells in Susac syndrome. With random hexamers, about 0.5 to 1 ug RNA was reverse transcribed. Each CDR3 protein gets one entry after TCRdb re-called the immunoSEQ multiplex PCR reads with MiXCR. The sample holds around 220,000 distinct CDR3 sequences, about 90% seen once. The sample comprised CD8+ T cells from PBMCs. The receptors originated from a human donor with multiple sclerosis.

This chain joins TRBV7-9 and TRBJ2-7, with a tentative D call TRBD1 (6 bases). CDR1 SEHNR and CDR2 FQNEAQ come from the germline V gene (reference sequence). V gave up 5 bases and J gave up 6 bases, with 17 bases separating them. This CDR3 comprises 14 residues. CDR3: CASSPTHREFEQYF. The CDR3 DNA reads TGTGCCAGCAGCCCTACCCACAGGGAATTCGAGCAGTACTTC.

The chain recombines TRBV19 with TRBJ1-2; the D is unclear. The CDR3 covers 12 residues. V lost 7 bases and J 8 bases, leaving 14 bases between the germline ends. Germline V gene lookup returns CDR1 LNHDA and CDR2 SQIVND (reference sequence). CDR3 sequence: CASTADLWGYTF. As DNA, the CDR3 is TGTGCCAGTACCGCTGACCTCTGGGGCTACACCTTC.

The rearrangement uses TRBV15 and TRBJ2-2; D is unclear. V was shortened by 8 bases and J by 2 bases, with 9 bases between the two germline ends. This CDR3 region has 13 residues. CDR1 and CDR2 (germline): LNHNV, YYDKDF (reference sequence). CDR3 in DNA: TGTGCCACCCTAAGAGGAAACACCGGGGAGCTGTTTTTT. This encodes CATLRGNTGELFF.

The chain joins TRBV19 to TRBJ2-1; 8 nucleotides align to TRBD1. CDR1 is LNHDA and CDR2 is SQIVND in the germline V gene (reference sequence). The trim removed 4 bases at V and 8 bases at J, leaving 1 base unmatched. The CDR3 spans 12 residues. CDR3 sequence reads: CASSRTGYEQFF. The DNA for the CDR3 is TGTGCCAGTAGTAGGACAGGGTATGAGCAGTTCTTC.

This chain joins TRBV4-1 and TRBJ1-2; a possible D gene is TRBD1 (5 bases). The CDR3 is made up of 16 amino acids. V was trimmed by 1 base and J by 2 bases, leaving 14 bases between them. The germline V gene encodes CDR1 MGHRA and CDR2 YSYEKL. The CDR3 DNA reads TGCGCCAGCAGCCAAGCCCCCCTACAGGAAAACTATGGCTACACCTTC. The encoded protein is CASSQAPLQENYGYTF.

The chain links TRBV29-1 to TRBJ1-1, with TRBD1 as a possible D gene (6 bases). Germline loops: CDR1 SQVTM, CDR2 ANQGSEA. V shed 5 bases and J shed 4 bases, with 17 bases lying between them. This CDR3 is 14 amino acids long. As DNA, the CDR3 is TGCAGCGTTTTTCCGGGACAACAAGGCACTGAAGCTTTCTTT. Its translation: CSVFPGQQGTEAFF.

This clonotype was seen just once. V is TRBV4-3 and J is TRBJ2-5, with TRBD1 matching 9 bases. With V trimmed by 5 bases and J by 1 base, 14 bases remained unmatched. The length of the CDR3 is 18 residues. Per germline, CDR1 LGHNA and CDR2 YSLEER. As DNA, the CDR3 is TGCGCCAGCAGCTTAGGAACCCCGGGACAGGGAATCCAAGAGACCCAGTACTTC. Its protein is CASSLGTPGQGIQETQYF.

V usage is TRBV6-4 and J usage is TRBJ2-1, with TRBD2 matching over 7 bases. The CDR3 totals 15 residues. Per the germline V gene, CDR1 is MRHNA and CDR2 is SNTAGT. J gave up 4 bases and V 3 bases, and 6 bases lay outside the gene matches. Here the CDR3 DNA reads TGTGCCAGCAGTGATAGACTAGCTCCTTACAATGAGCAGTTCTTC. Translating gives CASSDRLAPYNEQFF.

The chain recombines TRBV19 with TRBJ2-1; perhaps D is TRBD1 or TRBD2 (5 bases each). Looked up from germline, CDR1 is LNHDA and CDR2 is SQIVND (reference sequence). This CDR3 contains 13 residues. The ends were cut back, 3 bases at V and 10 bases at J, with 13 bases in the middle. The CDR3 DNA reads TGTGCCAGTAGTATTTTATTCGGGGCAGAGCAGTTCTTC. Its protein is CASSILFGAEQFF.

The gene calls are TRBV10-3 and TRBJ1-3, with 7 positions matching TRBD1. The junction had 19 bases not matched to a gene; V was cut back by 10 bases and J by 4 bases. From germline, CDR1 is ENHRY and CDR2 SYGVKD. This CDR3 has 17 residues. CDR3 nucleotides: TGTGCCACCTGGCAGGGGACAGTATACAGGAAGGGAAACACCATATATTTT. This translates into CATWQGTVYRKGNTIYF.

The rearrangement uses TRBV29-1 and TRBJ2-2; D may correspond to TRBD1 or TRBD2 (6 bases each). V lost 6 bases and J lost 7, with 12 bases in between. Germline V gene lookup returns CDR1 SQVTM and CDR2 ANQGSEA. The CDR3 runs to 12 residues. This CDR3 is CSVVGGGGELFF. The DNA for the CDR3 is TGCAGCGTAGTCGGGGGCGGCGGGGAGCTGTTTTTT.

The chain employs TRBV29-1 and TRBJ1-2, with 8 bases identical to TRBD1. V shed 7 bases and J 8 bases; nucleotides not matched to a gene: 9. This CDR3 has 12 residues. Germline lookup yields CDR1 SQVTM and CDR2 ANQGSEA. The CDR3 loop is CSADRGMGGYTF. CDR3 coding DNA: TGCAGCGCCGACAGGGGAATGGGCGGCTACACCTTC. Filled out from reference TRBV29-1 and TRBJ1-2, the complete variable domain reads SAVISQKPSRDICQRGTSLTIQCQVDSQVTMMFWYRQQPGQSLTLIATANQGSEATYESGFVIDKFPISRPNLTFSTLTVSNMSPEDSSIYLCSADRGMGGYTFGSGTRLTVV.

This clonotype was counted only a few times. This chain connects TRBV7-9 to TRBJ2-1; tentative D call: TRBD2 (6 bases). CDR1 is SEHNR and CDR2 is FQNEAQ in the germline V gene (reference sequence). The V and J ends lost 3 bases and 10 bases respectively, with 13 bases between them. The CDR3 covers 13 residues. In nucleotides, the CDR3 is TGTGCCAGCAGCTTCCCAGGCGGGAACGAGCAGTTCTTC. Translated: CASSFPGGNEQFF. The full variable domain, rest sourced from reference TRBV7-9 and TRBJ2-1, is DTGVSQNPRHKITKRGQNVTFRCDPISEHNRLYWYRQTLGQGPEFLTYFQNEAQLEKSRLLSDRFSAERPKGSFSTLEIQRTEQGDSAMYLCASSFPGGNEQFFGPGTRLTVL.

The J gene is TRBJ2-5, the V gene TRBV11-2, with D possibly matching TRBD1 (6 bases). The ends were cut back, 4 bases at V and 4 bases at J, with 28 bases in the middle. This CDR3 is 19 amino acids long. The germline CDR1 and CDR2 sequences are SGHAT and FQNNGV. The CDR3 bases are TGTGCCAGCAGCTACGGTCACGGCAGGGGTTGGGATGACGGAGAGACCCAGTACTTC. This sequence encodes CASSYGHGRGWDDGETQYF.